The 19 T cell receptor beta chains in this list originate from one sample, sequenced in a study of blood T cells in healthy people across ages. Then a second PCR, running about 6 to 11 cycles, was carried out with a sample-barcoded 5' primer and a J-beta primer mix. TCRdb recomputed calls from the 5' RACE reads with MiXCR, one row per CDR3 protein. The repertoire holds around 990,000 distinct CDR3 sequences, 35% to 40% seen once, with around 14% in the top ten. The material sequenced was blood. These receptors all stem from a man aged 18 to 29 in good health.

The chain is built from TRBV7-9 and TRBJ1-2; TRBD1 might be the D (5 bases). The germline V and J ends were trimmed by 3 bases and 5 bases, with 10 bases remaining between them. The V gene's germline CDR1 is SEHNR and CDR2 FQNEAQ (reference sequence). The CDR3 is 13 residues long. CDR3 loop: CASSFREGYGYTF. CDR3 coding DNA: TGTGCCAGCAGCTTCAGGGAGGGTTATGGCTACACCTTC.

The rearrangement joins TRBV20-1 to TRBJ2-1, with no clear D. This CDR3 is built from 14 residues. The ends were cut back, 0 bases at V and 5 bases at J, with 11 bases in the middle. CDR1 is DFQATT, CDR2 SNEGSKA, per germline (reference sequence). The CDR3 loop is CSARDLESHNEQFF. CDR3 coding DNA: TGCAGTGCTAGAGATCTTGAGAGCCACAATGAGCAGTTCTTC.

The chain uses TRBV7-2 and TRBJ2-1, with 9 bases aligning to TRBD2. V was pared by 6 bases and J by 8 bases, with 11 bases of the junction left unmatched. In germline, CDR1 is SGHTA, CDR2 FQGNSA. The CDR3 runs 15 residues. CDR3 nucleotide sequence: TGTGCCAGCAGAACACGCGGGGGGGCCAGAGATGAGCAGTTCTTC. Translating it yields CASRTRGGARDEQFF.

This clonotype was observed a handful of times. The gene calls are TRBV6-5 and TRBJ1-5; D might be TRBD1 (5 bases). Trimming shortened V by 0 bases and J by 3 bases, and 9 bases separated the two germline ends. The V gene's germline CDR1 is MNHEY and CDR2 SVGAGI. This CDR3 contains 15 residues. As DNA, the CDR3 is TGTGCCAGCAGTTACTCTGGGACGGCCAATCAGCCCCAGCATTTT. Translated: CASSYSGTANQPQHF.

For this clonotype: A junction boundary mismatches the germline segment, possibly from a read error. The J gene is TRBJ2-3, the V gene TRBV27; D is undetermined. This CDR3 has 13 residues. From germline, CDR1 is MNHEY and CDR2 SMNVEV (reference sequence). The CDR3 DNA reads as TGTGCCCGCAGTCCCAGCGGCACAGATACGCAGTATTTT. This translates into CARSPSGTDTQYF.

In regard to this clonotype: It may be a read error: a sequence one base away is much more abundant. The chain combines TRBV29-1 with TRBJ2-5, with TRBD1 matching 12 bases. This CDR3 spans 16 amino acids. CDR1 is SQVTM, CDR2 ANQGSEA, per germline. CDR3 nucleotides: TGCAGCGTTGAGGGACAGGGGGCTTTCTGGCAAGAGGCCCAGTACTTC. It yields the protein CSVEGQGAFWQEAQYF.

The rearrangement uses TRBV12-3 or TRBV12-4 and TRBJ1-3; 9 nucleotides align to TRBD1. The CDR3 sequence is 14 residues long. The V segment lost 8 bases and the J segment 2 bases; nucleotides outside the gene matches: 4. CDR3 in amino acids: CASGDRDAGNTIYF. DNA for the CDR3: TGTGCCAGCGGGGACAGGGACGCTGGAAACACCATATATTTT.

J is TRBJ2-3 and V is TRBV20-1, with TRBD2 matching over 11 bases. Germline-derived CDR1 and CDR2 are DFQATT and SNEGSKA (reference sequence). With 7 bases clipped from V and 4 bases from J, the junction kept 7 bases outside the gene matches. CDR3 size: 14 residues. CDR3 amino acids: CSGIAGLAADTQYF. The CDR3 coding sequence is TGCAGTGGTATAGCGGGACTAGCGGCAGATACGCAGTATTTT.

This chain uses TRBV6-5 with TRBJ2-1; no clear D. The end of the DNA is better explained by TRBJ2-7, so the J call may be wrong. CDR3 size: 14 residues. CDR1 MNHEY and CDR2 SVGAGI come from the germline V gene. The CDR3 nucleotides read TGTGCCAGCACTCCCACGGTAGGCTACAATGAGCAGTACTTC. It encodes CASTPTVGYNEQYF.

The chain recombines TRBV4-1 with TRBJ1-1; a possible D gene is TRBD1 (6 bases). From germline, CDR1 is MGHRA and CDR2 YSYEKL. The CDR3 consists of 17 residues. V was trimmed by 0 bases and J by 1 base, leaving 15 bases between them. The CDR3 loop is CASSQDKRGLSNTEAFF. The CDR3 DNA follows: TGCGCCAGCAGCCAAGATAAGCGGGGGCTATCGAACACTGAAGCTTTCTTT.

This clonotype was seen a single time. This chain uses TRBV19 with TRBJ1-1, with a tentative D call TRBD1 (5 bases). Germline lookup yields CDR1 LNHDA and CDR2 SQIVND (reference sequence). This CDR3 region has 15 residues. V was shortened by 5 bases and J by 0 bases, with 13 bases between the two germline ends. The CDR3, as DNA: TGTGCCAGTAGTTCCCCGGGGCTCATGAACACTGAAGCTTTCTTT. Translation gives CASSSPGLMNTEAFF.

This clonotype was seen only a few times. CDR3 sequence (DNA): TGCGCCAGCAGCTTGTCTTTGAGGGGAGATGAAGCTTTCTTT. This codes for CASSLSLRGDEAFF. The chain links TRBV5-1 to TRBJ1-1, with a weak D call TRBD1 (5 bases). V gave up 1 base and J gave up 7 bases, with 14 bases separating them. The CDR3 loop spans 14 amino acids. CDR1 is SGHRS, CDR2 YFSETQ, per germline.

This chain joins TRBV2 and TRBJ2-2; 8 bases line up with TRBD1. J lost 2 bases, V lost 6 bases, and 17 bases had no gene match. The CDR3 loop spans 19 amino acids. Germline values: CDR1 SNHLY, CDR2 FYNNEI. The CDR3 nucleotides are TGTGCCAGCAGGACGTCCACCCGACAGGGGCCCCTTAACACCGGGGAGCTGTTTTTT. It yields the protein CASRTSTRQGPLNTGELFF.

This clonotype has a handful of counts. This chain connects TRBV6-6 to TRBJ2-3; D might be TRBD1 (5 bases). With 6 bases removed from V and 6 bases from J, the gap between germline ends came to 16 bases. Germline V gene sequence: CDR1 MNHNY, CDR2 SVGAGI (reference sequence). The CDR3 has 14 residues. Here the CDR3 DNA reads TGTGCCAGCAGCGTAGGGGCCACCGTGGATACGCAGTATTTT. This encodes CASSVGATVDTQYF.

V usage is TRBV5-1 and J usage is TRBJ1-4; 9 nucleotides align to TRBD1. J was trimmed by 0 bases and V by 5 bases; bases with no gene match: 11. This CDR3 is built from 18 residues. Germline lookup yields CDR1 SGHRS and CDR2 YFSETQ. The CDR3 sequence: CASRRFSGTGSTNEKLFF. In DNA, the CDR3 is TGCGCCAGCAGGCGCTTCTCCGGGACAGGGTCAACTAATGAAAAACTGTTTTTT.

This clonotype was counted a few times. The chain uses TRBV28 and TRBJ2-1; D may be TRBD1 (6 bases). Per germline, CDR1 MDHEN and CDR2 SYDVKM. This CDR3 is built from 14 residues. V lost 7 bases and J lost 6, with 16 bases in between. The CDR3 DNA is TGTGCCAGCATCGACAGGCTAGCCATCAATGAGCAGTTCTTC. Translating gives CASIDRLAINEQFF.

V gene TRBV29-1 combines with J gene TRBJ2-7; the match to TRBD2 covers 15 bases. V shed 5 bases and J 7 bases; nucleotides not matched to a gene: 21. Germline V gene sequence: CDR1 SQVTM, CDR2 ANQGSEA. The CDR3 extends over 19 amino acids. The CDR3 DNA sequence: TGCAGCGTTCTTCATACCGGGACTAGCGGGGGGAGCTCCTACAATGAGCAGTACTTC. Its protein product is CSVLHTGTSGGSSYNEQYF.

This clonotype has a single count. The junction departs from germline at one end; a sequencing error may be responsible. The CDR3 sequence: CASSQDPQSNRPQHF. Here the CDR3 DNA reads TGTGCCAGCAGCCAAGATCCGCAGAGCAATCGGCCCCAGCATTTT. The chain employs TRBV3-1 and TRBJ1-5; D is unresolved. CDR1 is LGHDT and CDR2 is YNNKEL in the germline V gene (reference sequence). CDR3 length equals 15 residues.

This clonotype was observed a single time. CDR3 region: CAISESRAAPNQPQHF. In DNA, the CDR3 is TGTGCCATCAGTGAGTCTCGGGCAGCTCCCAATCAGCCCCAGCATTTT. V gene TRBV10-3 combines with J gene TRBJ1-5; D uncertain. Trimming took off 0 bases at V and 3 bases at J, with 12 bases between the two ends. This CDR3 region has 16 residues. Germline CDR1 is ENHRY and CDR2 is SYGVKD.